One TCR beta chain is described in this entry. This CDR3 contains 15 residues. Germline loops: CDR1 LNHDA, CDR2 SQIVND (reference sequence). Trimming pared 6 bases from V and 5 bases from J, leaving 16 bases between. This entry comes from a study of blood T cell repertoires in COVID-19. Participants' reported clinical history set cohort assignment. Authors' data handling: Amplification of reference gene primers provided the estimated nucleated cell counts. Sequencing was performed with immunoSEQ multiplex PCR; in TCRdb, only in-frame clones are kept and a portion is missing. V and J calls and clone size are as listed in that table; D and trimming were resolved from the DNA. The sample contains about 200,000 clones, about 90% of which appear only once.

This TCR was recovered from a woman aged 18-35 years who had recovered from COVID-19. V is TRBV19 and J is TRBJ2-2; a possible D gene is TRBD1 (6 bases). Sequencing used PBMCs or T cells enriched from blood (not recorded which). CDR3 in amino acids: CASRGHLAWTGELFF. CDR3 coding DNA: TGTGCCAGTAGGGGACATCTGGCTTGGACCGGGGAGCTGTTTTTT.